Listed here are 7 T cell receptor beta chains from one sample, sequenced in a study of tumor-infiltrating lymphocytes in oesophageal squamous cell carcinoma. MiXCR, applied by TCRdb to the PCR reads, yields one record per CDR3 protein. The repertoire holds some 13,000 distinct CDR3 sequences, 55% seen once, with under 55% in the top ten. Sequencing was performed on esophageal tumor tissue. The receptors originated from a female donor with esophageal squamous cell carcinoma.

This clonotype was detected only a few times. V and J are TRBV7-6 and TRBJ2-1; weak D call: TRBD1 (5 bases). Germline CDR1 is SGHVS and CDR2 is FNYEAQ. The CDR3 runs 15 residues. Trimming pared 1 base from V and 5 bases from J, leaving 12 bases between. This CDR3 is CASSLGGLVNNEQFF. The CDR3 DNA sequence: TGTGCCAGCAGCTTAGGGGGCTTGGTCAACAATGAGCAGTTCTTC.

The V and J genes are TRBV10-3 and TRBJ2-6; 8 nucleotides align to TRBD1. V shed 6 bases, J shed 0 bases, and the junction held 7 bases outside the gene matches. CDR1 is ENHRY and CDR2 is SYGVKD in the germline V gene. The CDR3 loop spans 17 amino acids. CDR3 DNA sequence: TGTGCCATCAGGACCGGGACAGGCATCTCTGGGGCCAACGTCCTGACTTTC. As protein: CAIRTGTGISGANVLTF.

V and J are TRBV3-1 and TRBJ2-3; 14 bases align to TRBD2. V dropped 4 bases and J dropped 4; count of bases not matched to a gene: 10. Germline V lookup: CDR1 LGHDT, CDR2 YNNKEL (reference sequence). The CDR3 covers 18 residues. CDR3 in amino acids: CASSLDRLAGGPADTQYF. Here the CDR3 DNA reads TGTGCCAGCAGCCTAGACAGACTAGCGGGGGGGCCAGCAGATACGCAGTATTTT.

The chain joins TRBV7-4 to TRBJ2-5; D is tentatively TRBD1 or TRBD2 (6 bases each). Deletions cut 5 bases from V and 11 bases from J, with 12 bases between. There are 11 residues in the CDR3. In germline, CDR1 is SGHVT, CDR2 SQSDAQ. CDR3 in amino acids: CASSTVGGQYF. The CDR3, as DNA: TGTGCCAGCAGCACCGTAGGGGGGCAGTACTTC.

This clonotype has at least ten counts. DNA for the CDR3: TGTGCCACCGAATACCAAGGGACGGCCGTCTCTGGAAACACCATATATTTT. It codes for CATEYQGTAVSGNTIYF. The chain carries TRBV6-1 and TRBJ1-3, with D perhaps TRBD1 (5 bases). Germline V CDR1 and CDR2: MNHNS, SASEGT. CDR3 size: 17 residues. Trimming pared 10 bases from V and 0 bases from J, leaving 22 bases between.

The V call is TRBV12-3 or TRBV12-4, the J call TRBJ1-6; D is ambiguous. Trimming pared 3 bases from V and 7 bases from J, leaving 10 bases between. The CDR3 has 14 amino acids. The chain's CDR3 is CASSFGRTNSPLHF. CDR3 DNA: TGTGCCAGCAGTTTTGGGAGGACGAATTCACCCCTCCACTTT.

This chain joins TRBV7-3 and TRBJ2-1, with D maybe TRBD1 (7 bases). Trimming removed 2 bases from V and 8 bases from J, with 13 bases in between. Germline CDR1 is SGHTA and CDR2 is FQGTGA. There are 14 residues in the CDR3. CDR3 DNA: TGTGCCAGCAGCTTACAGGGGGGTCCCGATGAGCAGTTCTTC. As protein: CASSLQGGPDEQFF.